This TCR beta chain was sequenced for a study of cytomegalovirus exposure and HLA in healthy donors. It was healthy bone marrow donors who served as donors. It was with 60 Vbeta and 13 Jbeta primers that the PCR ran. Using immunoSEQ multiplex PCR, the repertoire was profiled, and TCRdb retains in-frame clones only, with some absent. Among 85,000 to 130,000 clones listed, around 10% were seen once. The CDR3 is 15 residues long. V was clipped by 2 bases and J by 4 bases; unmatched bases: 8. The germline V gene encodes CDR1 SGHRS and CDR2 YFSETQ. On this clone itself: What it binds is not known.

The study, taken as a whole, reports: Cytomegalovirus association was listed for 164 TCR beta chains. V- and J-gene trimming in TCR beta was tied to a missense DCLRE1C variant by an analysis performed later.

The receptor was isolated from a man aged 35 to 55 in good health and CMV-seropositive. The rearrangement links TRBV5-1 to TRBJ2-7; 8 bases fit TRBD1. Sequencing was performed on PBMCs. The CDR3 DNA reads TGCGCCAGCAGCTTCGGCCAGGGGGCCGCATACGAGCAGTACTTC. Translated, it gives CASSFGQGAAYEQYF. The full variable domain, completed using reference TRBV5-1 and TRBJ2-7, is KAGVTQTPRYLIKTRGQQVTLSCSPISGHRSVSWYQQTPGQGLQFLFEYFSETQRNKGNFPGRFSGRQFSNSRSEMNVSTLELGDSALYLCASSFGQGAAYEQYFGPGTRLTVT.